What follows are 13 T cell receptor beta chains derived from one specimen sequenced in a study of OX40 agonist ivuxolimab in advanced cancers. Profiled with immunoSEQ multiplex PCR; TCRdb holds only in-frame clones, not every one. The sample carries about 16,000 clones, 80% to 90% recorded once. The material was CD4+ or CD8+ T cells sorted from blood, obtained in a trial of the OX40 agonist ivuxolimab. These receptors all stem from an adult with an advanced solid tumor such as melanoma, head and neck, liver or kidney cancer.

The chain joins TRBV4-1 to TRBJ2-1; D is unresolved. V dropped 0 bases and J dropped 9 bases, with 9 bases sitting between them. The germline V gene has CDR1 MGHRA and CDR2 YSYEKL. The CDR3 is made up of 13 amino acids. CDR3 protein: CASSQDRSPEQFF. The CDR3 DNA is TGCGCCAGCAGCCAAGATCGTTCTCCTGAGCAGTTCTTC.

V is TRBV28 and J is TRBJ2-3, with D possibly TRBD1 on 5 matching bases. Germline assignment: CDR1 MDHEN and CDR2 SYDVKM. The ends were cut back, 6 bases at V and 4 bases at J, with 11 bases in the middle. This CDR3 is 13 amino acids long. The DNA of the CDR3 is TGTGCCAGCAGCCCTCTGGGGCCAGATACGCAGTATTTT. The encoded protein is CASSPLGPDTQYF. Filled out from reference TRBV28 and TRBJ2-3, the complete variable domain reads DVKVTQSSRYLVKRTGEKVFLECVQDMDHENMFWYRQDPGLGLRLIYFSYDVKMKEKGDIPEGYSVSREKKERFSLILESASTNQTSMYLCASSPLGPDTQYFGPGTRLTVL.

DNA for the CDR3: TGTGCCAGCAGTGCCGGGACAGGGCCCTATGGCTACACCTTC. It translates to CASSAGTGPYGYTF. This chain connects TRBV25-1 to TRBJ1-2; 9 nucleotides align to TRBD1. Trimming cost V 4 bases and J 4 bases; bases outside gene matches: 4. Germline-derived CDR1 and CDR2 are MGHDK and SYGVNS. CDR3 length: 14 residues.

The chain joins TRBV6-1 to TRBJ1-2; D unclear. Trimming stripped 6 bases from V and 6 bases from J, with 11 bases between. Germline values: CDR1 MNHNS, CDR2 SASEGT. This CDR3 spans 12 amino acids. CDR3 amino acids: CASSPIGDGYTF. CDR3 nucleotides: TGTGCCAGCAGCCCAATTGGGGATGGCTACACCTTC.

The chain has TRBV7-9 and TRBJ2-6; TRBD1 aligns across 8 bases. This CDR3 is built from 17 residues. The germline V gene has CDR1 SEHNR and CDR2 FQNEAQ (reference sequence). Germline trimming cut 5 bases from V and 2 bases from J; bases unmatched to any gene: 8. For the CDR3, the DNA is TGTGCCAGCAGCGCAAGGACAGGGTGGCCTGGGGCCAACGTCCTGACTTTC. This sequence encodes CASSARTGWPGANVLTF.

The chain carries TRBV7-8 and TRBJ2-5; no reliable D call. Per germline, CDR1 SGHVS and CDR2 FQNEAQ. The ends were cut back, 6 bases at V and 2 bases at J, with 16 bases in the middle. The CDR3 runs to 15 residues. CDR3: CASRHLLRIQETQYF. CDR3 nucleotide sequence: TGTGCCAGCAGACACTTACTGAGGATTCAAGAGACCCAGTACTTC.

This chain connects TRBV7-8 to TRBJ2-2; 7 bases are shared with TRBD2. Germline trimming cut 8 bases from V and 0 bases from J; bases unmatched to any gene: 18. CDR3 length equals 19 residues. CDR1 is SGHVS and CDR2 is FQNEAQ in the germline V gene. This chain's CDR3 is CASPEAGTVGRANTGELFF. In DNA form, the CDR3 reads TGTGCCAGCCCCGAGGCGGGGACGGTGGGGAGGGCGAACACCGGGGAGCTGTTTTTT.

The V and J genes are TRBV4-1 and TRBJ2-7, with TRBD1 as a possible D gene (5 bases). Trimming left V 0 bases short and J 7 bases short, with 13 bases between. The CDR3 spans 14 residues. The germline V gene encodes CDR1 MGHRA and CDR2 YSYEKL. The CDR3 sequence is CASSQEVRVGEQYF. The CDR3 region has the DNA TGCGCCAGCAGCCAAGAGGTCAGGGTTGGAGAGCAGTACTTC.

This rearrangement joins TRBV19 to TRBJ2-2; D is uncertain. The ends were cut back, 3 bases at V and 6 bases at J, with 11 bases in the middle. This CDR3 spans 14 amino acids. Germline values: CDR1 LNHDA, CDR2 SQIVND (reference sequence). This CDR3 is CASSIREVPGELFF. The CDR3 DNA reads TGTGCCAGTAGTATCCGCGAGGTACCCGGGGAGCTGTTTTTT. The full variable domain, in which reference TRBV19 and TRBJ2-2 provide the parts outside the CDR3, is DGGITQSPKYLFRKEGQNVTLSCEQNLNHDAMYWYRQDPGQGLRLIYYSQIVNDFQKGDIAEGYSVSREKKESFPLTVTSAQKNPTAFYLCASSIREVPGELFFGEGSRLTVL.

This clone was seen once. Written as DNA, the CDR3 is TGCAGCGTTGGAGGGACAGGGCCCCTTGAAGCTTTCTTT. Translated, it gives CSVGGTGPLEAFF. This chain links TRBV29-1 with TRBJ1-1; 9 positions match TRBD1. The V and J ends lost 4 bases and 7 bases, in that order; junction bases with no gene match: 7. The CDR3 spans 13 residues. Germline values: CDR1 SQVTM, CDR2 ANQGSEA.

The chain links TRBV7-9 to TRBJ2-7, with 8 bases aligning to TRBD1. The CDR3 consists of 12 residues. J gave up 5 bases and V 7 bases, and 4 bases lay outside the gene matches. Per germline, CDR1 SEHNR and CDR2 FQNEAQ (reference sequence). CDR3 sequence: CASTPTGDEQYF. The CDR3 DNA reads TGTGCCAGCACCCCGACAGGGGACGAGCAGTACTTC.

A single count supports this clone. This rearrangement joins TRBV27 to TRBJ2-7; TRBD1 might be the D (6 bases). V was pared by 6 bases and J by 5 bases, with 20 bases between. Looked up from germline, CDR1 is MNHEY and CDR2 is SMNVEV (reference sequence). This CDR3 is 15 amino acids long. CDR3 in amino acids: CASSDRYTGPHEQYF. The CDR3 nucleotides read TGTGCCAGCAGCGATAGGTACACAGGGCCCCACGAGCAGTACTTC.

CDR3 nucleotide sequence: TGTGCCAGCAGCAGTTGGACTAGCGCTAACACCGGGGAGCTGTTTTTT. Its protein product is CASSSWTSANTGELFF. The chain links TRBV5-5 to TRBJ2-2; TRBD2 aligns across 9 bases. This CDR3 spans 16 amino acids. V lost 4 bases to trimming and J lost 2 bases; unmatched junction nucleotides: 6. Germline assignment: CDR1 SGHKS and CDR2 YYEKEE (reference sequence).